One T cell receptor (beta chain) is described in this entry. Germline CDR1 and CDR2: MDHEN and SYDVKM. Trimming pared 8 bases from V and 7 bases from J, leaving 15 bases between. The CDR3 consists of 13 residues. Primers targeting TRAV and TRBV primed first-strand cDNA, covering alpha and beta chains. It was with a constant-region primer and a V-primer adapter that TCRs were amplified over around 20 PCR cycles. TCRdb re-called the reads through MiXCR, storing one row per CDR3 protein. The sample includes some 38,000 distinct CDR3 sequences, around 20% seen only once; the top ten take approximately 9%. The sample comes from a study of low-dose radiotherapy and immunotherapy resistance in tumors. The wider study: Fractions of 0.5 Gy went to Cohort 1 every 2 weeks, totaling 6.5 Gy.

Time point specified: after trial treatment. Treatment defined: LDRT plus nivolumab, ipilimumab, low-dose cyclophosphamide and aspirin (RACIN trial). The V gene is TRBV28, the J gene TRBJ2-4, with D unclear. The source material was PBMCs, sampled after low-dose radiotherapy plus immunotherapy. This clonotype was sampled from a female donor with ovarian cancer. The DNA for the CDR3 is TGTGCCAGCTATCAAGGCGGTGGTAACATTCAGTACTTC. Protein: CASYQGGGNIQYF.